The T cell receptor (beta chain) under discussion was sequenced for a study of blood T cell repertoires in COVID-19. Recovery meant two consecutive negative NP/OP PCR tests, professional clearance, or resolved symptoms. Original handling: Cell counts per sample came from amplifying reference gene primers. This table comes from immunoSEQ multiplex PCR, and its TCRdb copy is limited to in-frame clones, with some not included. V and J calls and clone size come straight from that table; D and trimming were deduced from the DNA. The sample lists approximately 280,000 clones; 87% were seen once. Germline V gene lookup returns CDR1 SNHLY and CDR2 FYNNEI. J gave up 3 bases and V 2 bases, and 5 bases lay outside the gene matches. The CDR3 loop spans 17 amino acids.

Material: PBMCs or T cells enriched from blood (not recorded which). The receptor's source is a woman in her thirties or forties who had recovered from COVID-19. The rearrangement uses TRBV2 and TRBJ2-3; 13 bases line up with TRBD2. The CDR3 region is CASSEPGLAGATDTQYF. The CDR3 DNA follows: TGTGCCAGCAGTGAACCAGGACTAGCGGGAGCGACAGATACGCAGTATTTT.